This T cell receptor beta chain was retrieved from a study of CD8 T cells in ankylosing spondylitis. Points on this clonotype: Its antigen is not identified.

TCRdb ran MiXCR on the 5' RACE reads and lists one entry per CDR3 protein. In the table there are 250,000 to 350,000 distinct CDR3 sequences, around 20% of which are singletons. With 0 bases removed from V and 2 bases from J, the gap between germline ends came to 14 bases. The V gene's germline CDR1 is DFQATT and CDR2 SNEGSKA (reference sequence). The CDR3 covers 15 residues. The study, taken as a whole, reports: Seemingly distinctive of ankylosing spondylitis blood was a TCR beta motif formed by eight highly homologous variants. Reported data indicate significant enrichment of disease-linked clones within matched ankylosing spondylitis synovial fluid. Within peripheral blood, clones linked to disease were CD8+ and relatively rare.

Sequencing was carried out using blood, either unsorted or a sorted T cell fraction (not recorded which). The rearrangement uses TRBV20-1 and TRBJ2-7, with D tentatively TRBD1 or TRBD2 (5 bases each). The receptor comes from a female donor with ankylosing spondylitis or in good health (not recorded which). The CDR3 sequence: CSARDRGVRAYEQYF. The DNA for the CDR3 is TGCAGTGCTAGAGATCGAGGGGTCCGGGCCTACGAGCAGTACTTC.